One and the same sample provided the 26 T cell receptor beta chains below, sequenced in a study of breast tumors, draining lymph nodes, adjacent tissues. MiXCR, run by TCRdb on the multiplex PCR reads, gives a single entry per CDR3 protein. The sample lists 150,000 to 200,000 distinct CDR3 sequences, roughly 30% occurring once. The lymph nodes were axillary draining lymph nodes from breast cancer patients. Sequenced input: axillary lymph node tissue. The receptors derive from a female donor with breast cancer. Some clones in this sample may be carry-over from other donors' samples.

This clonotype was seen repeatedly, ten times or more. The CDR3 DNA reads as TGTGCCAGCAGTGAAGTGGGGGGGCTCTACGAGCAGTACTTC. The encoded protein is CASSEVGGLYEQYF. This chain connects TRBV2 to TRBJ2-7; perhaps TRBD2 as D (7 bases). Trimming removed 1 base at V and 3 bases at J, with 10 bases between. The CDR3 runs to 14 residues. Germline CDR1 SNHLY, CDR2 FYNNEI.

This chain joins TRBV9 and TRBJ1-6; maybe TRBD1 (5 bases). The V gene lost 3 bases and the J gene lost 5 bases, with 15 bases spanning the gap. Germline V CDR1 and CDR2: SGDLS, YYNGEE. The CDR3 covers 16 residues. CDR3 bases: TGTGCCAGCAGCGAGTCCACGGGGGTGGATAATTCACCCCTCCACTTT. Translated, it gives CASSESTGVDNSPLHF.

The V call is TRBV7-8, the J call TRBJ2-1, with D perhaps TRBD1 or TRBD2 (6 bases each). From germline, CDR1 is SGHVS and CDR2 FQNEAQ. V gave up 1 base and J gave up 9 bases, with 13 bases separating them. The CDR3 contains 14 residues. The CDR3 sequence: CASSLGGAFGEQFF. DNA of the CDR3: TGTGCCAGCAGCTTAGGGGGGGCTTTCGGTGAGCAGTTCTTC.

This clonotype was counted many times. This chain links TRBV7-8 with TRBJ2-3, with 11 bases matching TRBD2. Germline CDR1 SGHVS, CDR2 FQNEAQ. CDR3 length: 16 residues. Trimming took 4 bases from V and 1 from J; bases not matched to a gene: 4. In DNA, the CDR3 is TGTGCCAGCAGCTCTCTGGGACTAGCGGGCACAGATACGCAGTATTTT. Translated, it gives CASSSLGLAGTDTQYF.

A note on this clonotype: A much more abundant neighbour one base away suggests this may be a read error. The chain employs TRBV11-2 and TRBJ2-6, with no clear D. CDR1 and CDR2 (germline): SGHAT, FQNNGV. The ends were cut back, 5 bases at V and 6 bases at J, with 14 bases in the middle. The CDR3 length is 15 residues. CDR3 bases: TGTGCCAGCAGCCCGACTGTGGCTGCGGCCAACGTCCTGACTTTC. It is translated as CASSPTVAAANVLTF.

This clonotype was recorded many times. The chain links TRBV7-8 to TRBJ2-5, with D possibly matching TRBD2 (6 bases). Germline CDR1 SGHVS, CDR2 FQNEAQ. The CDR3 contains 13 residues. Trimming removed 5 bases at V and 4 bases at J, with 11 bases between. As DNA, the CDR3 is TGTGCCAGCAGCCCGATGGGGGGAGAGACCCAGTACTTC. This encodes CASSPMGGETQYF. Full variable domain (remainder filled in from reference TRBV7-8 and TRBJ2-5): GAGVSQSPRYKVAKRGQDVALRCDPISGHVSLFWYQQALGQGPEFLTYFQNEAQLDKSGLPSDRFFAERPEGSVSTLKIQRTQQEDSAVYLCASSPMGGETQYFGPGTRLLVL.

This clonotype occurred many times. V gene TRBV27 combines with J gene TRBJ1-6; a weak D match, TRBD1 (5 bases). Germline values: CDR1 MNHEY, CDR2 SMNVEV (reference sequence). Trimming left V 2 bases short and J 0 bases short, with 11 bases between. The CDR3 covers 17 residues. CDR3 nucleotides: TGTGCCAGCAGTTTAGACAGAGCGAGCTCCTATAATTCACCCCTCCACTTT. Protein sequence: CASSLDRASSYNSPLHF.

In its sample, this clonotype was seen many times. The chain is built from TRBV11-3 and TRBJ2-7; D is tentatively TRBD1 or TRBD2 (5 bases each). This CDR3 comprises 12 residues. Germline V gives CDR1 SGHNT, CDR2 YENEEA. V was shortened by 3 bases and J by 3 bases, with 6 bases between the two germline ends. As DNA, the CDR3 is TGTGCCAGCAGCTTTGGGGGCTACGAGCAGTACTTC. This encodes CASSFGGYEQYF.

This clonotype was found many times. V gene TRBV6-1 combines with J gene TRBJ1-2; perhaps TRBD1 as D (6 bases). The V and J ends lost 8 bases and 8 bases respectively, with 18 bases between them. Per the germline V gene, CDR1 is MNHNS and CDR2 is SASEGT. This CDR3 spans 13 amino acids. Here the CDR3 reads CASRNDNRDGYTF. Written as DNA, the CDR3 is TGTGCCAGCCGAAACGATAACAGGGACGGCTACACCTTC.

This clonotype was observed many times. This sequence joins TRBV5-6 and TRBJ2-7; the match to TRBD1 covers 7 bases. CDR1 is SGHDT and CDR2 is YYEEEE in the germline V gene. The CDR3 is made up of 14 amino acids. V gave up 2 bases and J gave up 5 bases; unmatched junction bases: 7. The CDR3 here is CASSLETGFDEQYF. DNA for the CDR3: TGTGCCAGCAGCTTAGAGACAGGGTTTGACGAGCAGTACTTC.

Ten or more counts support this clonotype. The chain carries TRBV5-1 and TRBJ2-1, with 8 bases identical to TRBD2. The CDR3 covers 18 residues. Per germline, CDR1 SGHRS and CDR2 YFSETQ. With V trimmed by 4 bases and J by 0 bases, 12 bases remained unmatched. The CDR3 sequence: CASSQGRLATSSYNEQFF. CDR3 bases: TGCGCCAGCAGCCAGGGCAGACTAGCGACGAGCTCCTACAATGAGCAGTTCTTC.

Comments on this clonotype: A much larger clone is a single base away; this may be a read error. The V gene is TRBV5-8, the J gene TRBJ1-6; 9 bases are shared with TRBD1. The J segment lost 11 bases and the V segment lost 0 bases, leaving 9 bases of the junction unmatched. Germline values: CDR1 SGHTS, CDR2 YDEGEE. The CDR3 contains 16 residues. The CDR3, as DNA: TGTGCCAGCAGCTTGGATGGGACAGGGATGGGGCCACCCCTCCACTTT. This translates into CASSLDGTGMGPPLHF.

This clonotype came up many times. CDR3 coding DNA: TGTGCCAGCAGCGTAGACCAGGGTAACTATGGCTACACCTTC. Protein: CASSVDQGNYGYTF. V and J are TRBV9 and TRBJ1-2, with D tentatively TRBD1 (5 bases). V was pared by 0 bases and J by 1 base, with 7 bases between. CDR1 is SGDLS and CDR2 is YYNGEE in the germline V gene. This CDR3 comprises 14 residues.

This clonotype was detected only a few times. The genes are TRBV6-1 and TRBJ2-3; D is possibly TRBD2 (7 bases). The CDR3 is 14 residues long. Looked up from germline, CDR1 is MNHNS and CDR2 is SASEGT. Trimming left V 11 bases short and J 2 bases short, with 17 bases between. The CDR3 loop is CAGRGAGFTDTQYF. Written as DNA, the CDR3 is TGTGCCGGCCGGGGGGCGGGGTTCACAGATACGCAGTATTTT.

This clonotype came up many times. The rearrangement uses TRBV10-2 and TRBJ2-7; 7 nucleotides match TRBD1. Unmatched junction bases numbered 3, after V lost 4 bases and J lost 3 bases. This CDR3 region has 13 residues. Germline V lookup: CDR1 WSHSY, CDR2 SAAADI. The CDR3 is CASSVGQNYEQYF. DNA for the CDR3: TGCGCCAGCAGTGTGGGACAGAACTACGAGCAGTACTTC.

The DNA for the CDR3 is TGTGCCAGCAGCCCACGGACAGGGAACTATGGCTACACCTTC. This sequence encodes CASSPRTGNYGYTF. The J gene is TRBJ1-2, the V gene TRBV7-9; the match to TRBD1 covers 8 bases. Germline loops: CDR1 SEHNR, CDR2 FQNEAQ (reference sequence). This CDR3 is 14 amino acids long. Trimming removed 5 bases from V and 2 bases from J; junction bases left unmatched: 4.

The chain couples TRBV5-6 to TRBJ1-1; TRBD1 matches at 9 bases. This CDR3 has 15 residues. J gave up 4 bases and V 2 bases, and 6 bases lay outside the gene matches. CDR1 and CDR2 from the germline V gene are SGHDT and YYEEEE. The CDR3 DNA is TGTGCCAGCAGCTTTGGGACAGGGTTGGGCACTGAAGCTTTCTTT. This translates into CASSFGTGLGTEAFF.

This chain uses TRBV6-9 with TRBJ2-3; D uncertain. Germline V CDR1 and CDR2: MNHGY, SVAAGI. The CDR3 loop spans 15 amino acids. V was pared by 5 bases and J by 0 bases, with 12 bases between. For the CDR3, the DNA is TGTGCCAGCAGTCATGAGCGCCTAAGCACAGATACGCAGTATTTT. This encodes CASSHERLSTDTQYF.

This clonotype was seen more than once but under ten times. The chain employs TRBV6-2 or TRBV6-3 and TRBJ1-2, with 8 bases aligning to TRBD1. With 8 bases clipped from V and 5 bases from J, the junction kept 4 bases outside the gene matches. Germline assignment: CDR1 MNHEY and CDR2 SVGEGT. CDR3 length equals 12 residues. The CDR3 loop is CASGQGFYGYTF. The CDR3 DNA reads as TGTGCCAGCGGACAGGGTTTTTATGGCTACACCTTC.

At least ten counts were recorded for this clonotype. The genes are TRBV11-3 and TRBJ1-2; D gene unclear. The germline V gene encodes CDR1 SGHNT and CDR2 YENEEA. Deletions cut 0 bases from V and 2 bases from J, with 13 bases between. CDR3 length: 16 amino acids. CDR3 protein: CASSLEPRTENYGYTF. In DNA form, the CDR3 reads TGTGCCAGCAGCTTAGAACCCAGGACGGAGAACTATGGCTACACCTTC.

This clonotype was counted at least ten times. This chain uses TRBV11-2 with TRBJ2-3, with TRBD2 as a possible D gene (5 bases). The CDR3 contains 14 residues. Germline V gives CDR1 SGHAT, CDR2 FQNNGV. V lost 5 bases and J lost 2, with 11 bases in between. In nucleotides, the CDR3 is TGTGCCAGCAGCATTCGACTACACACAGATACGCAGTATTTT. Translation gives CASSIRLHTDTQYF.

This chain connects TRBV19 to TRBJ2-1, with 13 positions matching TRBD2. The junction had 9 bases not matched to a gene; V was cut back by 6 bases and J by 1 base. The CDR3 is 18 residues long. In germline, CDR1 is LNHDA, CDR2 SQIVND (reference sequence). CDR3 DNA sequence: TGTGCCAGTAGCCCAACTAGCGGGGGGGTAGGATCCTACAATGAGCAGTTCTTC. As protein: CASSPTSGGVGSYNEQFF.

The gene calls are TRBV7-9 and TRBJ1-6; the match to TRBD1 covers 10 bases. The germline gives CDR1 SEHNR, CDR2 FQNEAQ (reference sequence). Losses at the gene ends were 6 bases for V and 6 bases for J; bases not matched to a gene: 11. The CDR3 runs 17 residues. As DNA, the CDR3 is TGTGCCAGCAGTACCCCGGGACAGGGGCCGGTTAATTCACCCCTCCACTTT. Translation gives CASSTPGQGPVNSPLHF.

About this clonotype itself: It may be a read error: a sequence one base away is much more abundant. The rearrangement links TRBV19 to TRBJ1-5; TRBD1 matches at 12 bases. Germline V gene lookup returns CDR1 LNHDA and CDR2 SQIVND (reference sequence). This CDR3 is built from 18 residues. In nucleotides, the CDR3 is TGTGCCAGTAGTATAGGCCGGGACAGGGGGCGTCCGAATCAGCCCCCGCATTTT. Its protein product is CASSIGRDRGRPNQPPHF. The whole variable domain, filled in from reference TRBV19 and TRBJ1-5, reads DGGITQSPKYLFRKEGQNVTLSCEQNLNHDAMYWYRQDPGQGLRLIYYSQIVNDFQKGDIAEGYSVSREKKESFPLTVTSAQKNPTAFYLCASSIGRDRGRPNQPPHFGDGTRLSIL.

This clonotype was detected ten times or more. The chain joins TRBV4-1 to TRBJ2-2, with 8 bases fitting TRBD2. This CDR3 contains 16 residues. The trim removed 1 base at V and 4 bases at J, leaving 5 bases unmatched. In germline, CDR1 is MGHRA, CDR2 YSYEKL. The CDR3 loop is CASSQVLAGITGELFF. The CDR3 DNA sequence: TGCGCCAGCAGCCAAGTTTTAGCGGGGATCACCGGGGAGCTGTTTTTT.

This clonotype has a handful of counts. This may stem from a read error, because a much larger clone lies one nucleotide away. This rearrangement joins TRBV5-1 to TRBJ2-1; D is undetermined. The length of the CDR3 is 13 residues. Germline-derived CDR1 and CDR2 are SGHRS and YFSETQ. The CDR3 bases are TGCGCCAGCAGCTTGGATGGGTACAATGACCAGTTCTTC. Translating gives CASSLDGYNDQFF.